A selection of T cell receptor beta chains follows, all from one sample in a study of CD8 T cells in ankylosing spondylitis. TCRdb re-called the 5' RACE reads through MiXCR, storing one row per CDR3 protein. Of under 850,000 distinct CDR3 sequences in the sample, under 20% are singletons; the top ten hold about a fifth. Sequenced input: blood, either unsorted or a sorted T cell fraction (not recorded which). The source of these receptors is a male donor with ankylosing spondylitis. Each CDR3 is given with its conserved first and last residue. A D gene is named only where the DNA matches it firmly. The listing skips clone size in some rows; elsewhere it reads once, few, many or a size class.

clone_size j_call v_call d_call cdr3_nt cdr3_aa
. TRBJ2-3 TRBV5-1 TRBD2 TGCGCCAGCACGAAGCGGGAGGGCACAGATACGCAGTATTTT CASTKREGTDTQYF
. TRBJ2-7 TRBV5-1 TRBD2 TGCGCCAGCAGCTCACTAGCGGGGGCCTCCTACGAGCAGTACTTC CASSSLAGASYEQYF
few TRBJ2-3 TRBV20-1 TRBD2 TGCAGTGCTAGGTGGGGGGGACCAACAGATACGCAGTATTTT CSARWGGPTDTQYF
few TRBJ2-2 TRBV12-3/TRBV12-4 . TGTGCCAGCAGTTTTAGGTCGAACACCGGGGAGCTGTTTTTT CASSFRSNTGELFF
few TRBJ2-3 TRBV7-3 . TGTGCCAGCAGCTTTCTAGCGAATGGAGATACGCAGTATTTT CASSFLANGDTQYF
. TRBJ2-2 TRBV18 TRBD1 TGTGCCAGCTCATCGGGACAGGGGATCGGGGAGCTGTTTTTT CASSSGQGIGELFF
. TRBJ2-1 TRBV7-9 . TGTGCCAGCACCCTCGTAGCGGCCTCCTACAATGAGCAGTTCTTC CASTLVAASYNEQFF
many TRBJ2-2 TRBV5-1 TRBD2 TGCGCCAGCAGCTTACTAGCGGGAGGGGCCGGGGAGCTGTTTTTT CASSLLAGGAGELFF
many TRBJ2-3 TRBV20-1 . TGCAGTGCTCCGGGGTTGATAGCAGATACGCAGTATTTT CSAPGLIADTQYF
. TRBJ2-2 TRBV4-2 . TGTGCCAGCAGCCAAGATCAATTCGGGGCTCCGAACACCGGGGAGCTGTTTTTT CASSQDQFGAPNTGELFF
few TRBJ2-6 TRBV6-1 . TGTGCCAGCAGCCCTGACAGGTCTGGGGCCAACGTCCTGACTTTC CASSPDRSGANVLTF
few TRBJ2-7 TRBV10-2 TRBD1 TGCGCCAGCACGGAGGGGACAGGGTGGCAGTACTTC CASTEGTGWQYF
few TRBJ1-1 TRBV29-1 . TGCAGCGTCATCAGGGATCAAGCTTTCTTT CSVIRDQAFF
. TRBJ2-7 TRBV3-1 . TGTGCCAGCAGCCAAGTAAACAGGGCTACCTACGAGCAGTACTTC CASSQVNRATYEQYF
few TRBJ2-1 TRBV28 TRBD2 TGTGCCAGCAGTCTTTTAACCCCCTTAGCGGGAGAAGCCTACAATGAGCAGTTCTTC CASSLLTPLAGEAYNEQFF
. TRBJ2-3 TRBV12-3/TRBV12-4 TRBD1 TGTGCCAGCAGTCCGTGGGACAGTGGTACAGATACGCAGTATTTT CASSPWDSGTDTQYF
. TRBJ2-4 TRBV7-3 . TGTGCCAGCAGCTTAGGGGGGGGCGGAAACATTCAGTACTTC CASSLGGGGNIQYF
. TRBJ1-2 TRBV7-9 . TGTGCCAGCAGCTTAGGATGGGGGCACGACTATGGCTACACCTTC CASSLGWGHDYGYTF
. TRBJ2-7 TRBV7-9 TRBD1 TGTGCCAGGGAAGAACAGGGGGGAGAGCAGTACTTC CAREEQGGEQYF
once TRBJ2-5 TRBV18 . TGTGCCAGCTCACCACAATCGCGGGGGCTCCAAGAGACCCAGTACTTC CASSPQSRGLQETQYF
. TRBJ2-1 TRBV6-2/TRBV6-3 TRBD2 TGTGCCAGCCTAGACTGGAAGCGGGGGGACAACAATGAGCAGTTCTTC CASLDWKRGDNNEQFF
few TRBJ2-1 TRBV30 TRBD2 TGTGCCTGGAGTCCCGGGACTAGCGGGGGCAATGAGCAGTTCTTC CAWSPGTSGGNEQFF
few TRBJ2-7 TRBV10-3 TRBD1 TGTGCCATCAGTAAACCGGGACAGGGAATATACGAGCAGTACTTC CAISKPGQGIYEQYF
. TRBJ1-6 TRBV20-1 TRBD1 TGCAGTGCTACCGGGACAGCCAATAATTCACCCCTCCACTTT CSATGTANNSPLHF
. TRBJ2-3 TRBV29-1 . TGCAGCGTAGGTAGCGGCCACCTTAGCACAGATACGCAGTATTTT CSVGSGHLSTDTQYF
. TRBJ2-1 TRBV29-1 . TGCAGCGTTGAAATGGAGGGGCTGACCTCGTACAATGAGCAGTTCTTC CSVEMEGLTSYNEQFF
. TRBJ2-2 TRBV5-5 . TGTGCCAGCAGGCAGACTTACACCGGGGAGCTGTTTTTT CASRQTYTGELFF
once TRBJ2-3 TRBV20-1 . TGCAGTGCTCTAGCTCCCCGGACTAACACAGATACGCAGTATTTT CSALAPRTNTDTQYF
many TRBJ1-4 TRBV5-1 . TGCGCCAGCAGCTTGGAGGGGCGCAATGAAAAACTGTTTTTT CASSLEGRNEKLFF
. TRBJ1-1 TRBV7-9 . TGTGCCAGCAGCTTAAGTTTAATCCCTAAGGCGAACACTGAAGCTTTCTTT CASSLSLIPKANTEAFF
. TRBJ2-5 TRBV6-5 . TGTGCCAGCAGTTTCGGGACTCTTGTAGAGACCCAGTACTTC CASSFGTLVETQYF